The TCR beta chain described here comes from a study of blood T cell repertoires in COVID-19. Study background: COVID-19 samples collected from the United States, Italy and Spain covered acute and convalescent phases. PBMCs, B-cell-depleted T cells, or T cells provided the cDNA or gDNA that made up the material.

Source study methods: Amplifying reference gene primers gave estimates of nucleated cell counts. Sequenced by immunoSEQ multiplex PCR; TCRdb stores in-frame clones only, minus some. V, J and clone size are those of that table, while D and trimming were read from the DNA. The sample holds tens of thousands of clones; about 89% are singletons and the top ten take less than 20%. The specimen was peripheral blood. The TCR originated in an older man with active COVID-19.

Here the CDR3 reads CSAGRDSYEQYF. In nucleotides, the CDR3 is TGCAGCGCGGGCCGGGACTCGTACGAGCAGTACTTC. The chain uses TRBV29-1 and TRBJ2-7; tentative D call: TRBD2 (6 bases). The CDR3 contains 12 residues. Germline lookup yields CDR1 SQVTM and CDR2 ANQGSEA. V lost 7 bases to trimming and J lost 4 bases, with 14 bases between them.